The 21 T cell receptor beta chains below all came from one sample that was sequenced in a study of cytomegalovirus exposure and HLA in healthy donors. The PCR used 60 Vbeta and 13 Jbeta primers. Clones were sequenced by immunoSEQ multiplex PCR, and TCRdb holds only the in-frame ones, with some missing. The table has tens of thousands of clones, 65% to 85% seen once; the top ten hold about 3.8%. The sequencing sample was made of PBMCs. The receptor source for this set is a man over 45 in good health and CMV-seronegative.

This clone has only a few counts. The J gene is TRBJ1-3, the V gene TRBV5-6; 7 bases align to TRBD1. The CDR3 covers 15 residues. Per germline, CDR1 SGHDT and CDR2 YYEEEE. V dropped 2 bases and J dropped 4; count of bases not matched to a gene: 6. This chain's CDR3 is CASSFSRGTGNTIYF. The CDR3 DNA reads TGTGCCAGCAGCTTTTCCAGGGGGACCGGAAACACCATATATTTT.

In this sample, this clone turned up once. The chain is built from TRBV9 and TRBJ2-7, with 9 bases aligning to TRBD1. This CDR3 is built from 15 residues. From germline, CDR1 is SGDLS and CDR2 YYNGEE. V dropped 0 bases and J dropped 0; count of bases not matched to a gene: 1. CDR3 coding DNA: TGTGCCAGCAGCGTAGGGACAGGGGCCTCCTACGAGCAGTACTTC. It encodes CASSVGTGASYEQYF.

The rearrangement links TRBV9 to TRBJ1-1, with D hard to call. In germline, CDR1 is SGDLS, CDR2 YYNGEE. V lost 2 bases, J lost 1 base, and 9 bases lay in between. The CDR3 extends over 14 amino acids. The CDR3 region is CASSVSGQNTEAFF. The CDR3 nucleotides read TGTGCCAGCAGCGTTAGCGGGCAGAACACTGAAGCTTTCTTT.

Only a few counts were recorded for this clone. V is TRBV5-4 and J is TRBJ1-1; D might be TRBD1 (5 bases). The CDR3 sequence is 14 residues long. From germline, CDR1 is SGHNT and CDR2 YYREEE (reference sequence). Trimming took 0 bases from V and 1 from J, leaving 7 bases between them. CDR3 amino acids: CASSLVGANTEAFF. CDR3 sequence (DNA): TGTGCCAGCAGCTTGGTAGGGGCGAACACTGAAGCTTTCTTT.

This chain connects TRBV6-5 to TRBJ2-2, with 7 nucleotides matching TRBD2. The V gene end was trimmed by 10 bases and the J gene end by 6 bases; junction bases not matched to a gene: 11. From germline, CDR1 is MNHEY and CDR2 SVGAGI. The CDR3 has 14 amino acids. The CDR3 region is CATAGPGLSGELFF. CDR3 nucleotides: TGTGCCACAGCGGGACCCGGACTATCCGGGGAGCTGTTTTTT.

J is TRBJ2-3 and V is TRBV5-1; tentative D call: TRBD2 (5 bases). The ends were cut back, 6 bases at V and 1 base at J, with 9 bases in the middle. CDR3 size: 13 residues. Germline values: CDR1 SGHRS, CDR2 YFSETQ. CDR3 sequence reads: CASTRVGTDTQYF. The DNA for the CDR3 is TGCGCCAGCACGCGGGTGGGCACAGATACGCAGTATTTT. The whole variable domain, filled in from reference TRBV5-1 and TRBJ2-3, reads KAGVTQTPRYLIKTRGQQVTLSCSPISGHRSVSWYQQTPGQGLQFLFEYFSETQRNKGNFPGRFSGRQFSNSRSEMNVSTLELGDSALYLCASTRVGTDTQYFGPGTRLTVL.

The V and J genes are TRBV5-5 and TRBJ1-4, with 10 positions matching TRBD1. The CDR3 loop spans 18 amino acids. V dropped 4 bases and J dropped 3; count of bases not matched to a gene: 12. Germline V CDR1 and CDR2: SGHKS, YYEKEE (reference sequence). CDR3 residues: CASSTGPGQGFSNEKLFF. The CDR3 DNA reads TGTGCCAGCAGCACCGGCCCGGGACAGGGGTTCTCTAATGAAAAACTGTTTTTT.

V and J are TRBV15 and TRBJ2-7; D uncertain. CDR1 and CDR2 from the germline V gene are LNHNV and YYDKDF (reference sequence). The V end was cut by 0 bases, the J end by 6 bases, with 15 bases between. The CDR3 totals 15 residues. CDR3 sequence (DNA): TGTGCCACCAGCAGAGATAGAGGTACGTTGAGCGAGCAGTACTTC. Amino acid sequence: CATSRDRGTLSEQYF.

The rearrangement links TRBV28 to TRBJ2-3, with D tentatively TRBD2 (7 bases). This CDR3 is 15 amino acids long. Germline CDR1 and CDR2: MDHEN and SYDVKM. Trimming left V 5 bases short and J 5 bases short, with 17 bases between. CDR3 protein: CASSHEGRGVDTQYF. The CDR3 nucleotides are TGTGCCAGCAGTCATGAAGGGAGGGGGGTAGATACGCAGTATTTT.

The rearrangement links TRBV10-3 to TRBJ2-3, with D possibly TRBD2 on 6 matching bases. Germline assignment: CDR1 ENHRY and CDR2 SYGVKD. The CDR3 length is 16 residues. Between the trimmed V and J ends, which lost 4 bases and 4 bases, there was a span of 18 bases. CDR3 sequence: CAISGAGRGFADTQYF. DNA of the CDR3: TGTGCCATCAGTGGGGCGGGTCGGGGGTTTGCAGATACGCAGTATTTT.

Here the CDR3 DNA reads TGTGCCAGCAGTTTATACAAGAGCACAGATACGCAGTATTTT. It codes for CASSLYKSTDTQYF. This rearrangement joins TRBV27 to TRBJ2-3; no firm D call. This CDR3 has 14 amino acids. Germline V gene data show CDR1 as MNHEY and CDR2 as SMNVEV (reference sequence). Trimming removed 1 base at V and 0 bases at J, with 5 bases between.

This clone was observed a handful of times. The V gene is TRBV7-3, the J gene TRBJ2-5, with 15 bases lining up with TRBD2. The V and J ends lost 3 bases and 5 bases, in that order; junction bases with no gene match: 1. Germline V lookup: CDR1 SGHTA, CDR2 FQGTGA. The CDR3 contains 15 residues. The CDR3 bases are TGTGCCAGCAGCTTGGGACTAGCGGGAGGCGAGACCCAGTACTTC. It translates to CASSLGLAGGETQYF.

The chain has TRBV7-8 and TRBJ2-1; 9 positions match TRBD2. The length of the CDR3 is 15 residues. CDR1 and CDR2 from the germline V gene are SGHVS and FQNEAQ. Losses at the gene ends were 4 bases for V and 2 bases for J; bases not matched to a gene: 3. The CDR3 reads CASSSGLAAYNEQFF. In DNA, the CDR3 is TGTGCCAGCAGCTCGGGACTAGCCGCCTACAATGAGCAGTTCTTC.

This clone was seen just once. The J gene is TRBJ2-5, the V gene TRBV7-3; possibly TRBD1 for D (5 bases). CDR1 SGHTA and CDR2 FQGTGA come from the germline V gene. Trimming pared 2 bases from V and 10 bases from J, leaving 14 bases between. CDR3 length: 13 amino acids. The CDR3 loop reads CASSLSSRTSQYF. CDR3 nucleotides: TGTGCCAGCAGCTTATCAAGTAGGACAAGCCAGTACTTC.

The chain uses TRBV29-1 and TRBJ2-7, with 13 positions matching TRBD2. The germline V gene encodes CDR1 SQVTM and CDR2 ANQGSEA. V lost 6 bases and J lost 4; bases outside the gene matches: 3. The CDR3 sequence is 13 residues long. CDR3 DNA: TGCAGCGTGTCGGGACTAGCGGGATACGAGCAGTACTTC. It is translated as CSVSGLAGYEQYF.

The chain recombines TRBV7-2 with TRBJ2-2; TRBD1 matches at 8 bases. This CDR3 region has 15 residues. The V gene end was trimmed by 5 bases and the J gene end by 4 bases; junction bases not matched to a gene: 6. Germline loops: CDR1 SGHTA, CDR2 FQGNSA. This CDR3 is CASSPRQGFTGELFF. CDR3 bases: TGTGCCAGCAGCCCCAGACAGGGGTTCACCGGGGAGCTGTTTTTT.

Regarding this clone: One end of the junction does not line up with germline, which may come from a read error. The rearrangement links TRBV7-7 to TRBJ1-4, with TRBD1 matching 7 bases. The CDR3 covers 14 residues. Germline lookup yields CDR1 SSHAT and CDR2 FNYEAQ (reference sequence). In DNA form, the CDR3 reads TGTGCTAGCAGTCCAGACAGGGATAATGAAAAACTGTTTTTT. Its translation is CASSPDRDNEKLFF.

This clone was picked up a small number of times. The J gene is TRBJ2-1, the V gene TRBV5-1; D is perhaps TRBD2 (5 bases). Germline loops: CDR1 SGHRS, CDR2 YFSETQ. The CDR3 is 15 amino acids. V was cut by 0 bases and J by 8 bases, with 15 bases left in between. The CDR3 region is CASSLASPARDEQFF. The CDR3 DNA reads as TGCGCCAGCAGCTTGGCGTCCCCAGCGAGGGATGAGCAGTTCTTC.

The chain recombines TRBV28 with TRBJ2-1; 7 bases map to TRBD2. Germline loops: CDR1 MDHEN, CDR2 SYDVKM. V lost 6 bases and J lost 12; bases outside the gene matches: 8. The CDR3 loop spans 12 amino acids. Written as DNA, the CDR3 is TGTGCCAGCAGCAATTTGGGGGGGAGGCAGTTCTTC. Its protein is CASSNLGGRQFF.

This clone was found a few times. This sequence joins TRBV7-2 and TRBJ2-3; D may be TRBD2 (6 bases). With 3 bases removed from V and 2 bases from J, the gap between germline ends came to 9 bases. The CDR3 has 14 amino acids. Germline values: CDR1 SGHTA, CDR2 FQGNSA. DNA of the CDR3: TGTGCCAGCAGCTTCCGGGACTTCACAGATACGCAGTATTTT. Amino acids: CASSFRDFTDTQYF.

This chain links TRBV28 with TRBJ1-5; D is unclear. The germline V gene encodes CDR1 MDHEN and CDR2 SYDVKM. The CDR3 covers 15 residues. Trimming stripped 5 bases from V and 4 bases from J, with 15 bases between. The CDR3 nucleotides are TGTGCCAGCAGTCCTCCGGGTCCTCGGAATCAGCCCCAGCATTTT. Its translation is CASSPPGPRNQPQHF.